A single sample is the source of the 11 T cell receptor beta chains below, sequenced in a study of T cell responses to AZD1222 COVID-19 vaccine. This table comes from immunoSEQ multiplex PCR, and its TCRdb copy is limited to in-frame clones, with some not included. This table has some 120,000 clones, roughly 91% appearing once. Sequencing used peripheral blood, obtained on day 0 of AZD1222 vaccination. Receptors originate from an adult in good health.

In regard to this clone: Within the sample, other DNA sequences also encode this same CDR3. This chain links TRBV5-1 with TRBJ1-4; D call uncertain. Germline lookup yields CDR1 SGHRS and CDR2 YFSETQ. Trimming stripped 2 bases from V and 0 bases from J, with 8 bases between. This CDR3 has 15 residues. The chain's CDR3 is CASSFSQPTNEKLFF. CDR3 nucleotides: TGCGCCAGCAGCTTTTCACAGCCAACTAATGAAAAACTGTTTTTT.

The chain uses TRBV5-4 and TRBJ2-3; D is undetermined. The V end lost 1 base, the J end lost 4 bases, and 7 bases lay between the germline ends. CDR1 SGHNT and CDR2 YYREEE come from the germline V gene (reference sequence). The length of the CDR3 is 13 residues. The CDR3: CASSLFTADTQYF. In DNA form, the CDR3 reads TGTGCCAGCAGCTTGTTTACAGCAGATACGCAGTATTTT.

The rearrangement uses TRBV5-1 and TRBJ2-1, with 10 nucleotides matching TRBD1. V lost 4 bases and J lost 10; bases outside the gene matches: 5. Germline CDR1 reads SGHRS; CDR2 reads YFSETQ. CDR3 length equals 13 residues. Here the CDR3 reads CASSRDRGWEQFF. The CDR3 nucleotides read TGCGCCAGCAGCCGGGACAGGGGATGGGAGCAGTTCTTC. The whole variable domain, remainder taken from reference TRBV5-1 and TRBJ2-1, is KAGVTQTPRYLIKTRGQQVTLSCSPISGHRSVSWYQQTPGQGLQFLFEYFSETQRNKGNFPGRFSGRQFSNSRSEMNVSTLELGDSALYLCASSRDRGWEQFFGPGTRLTVL.

V is TRBV18 and J is TRBJ2-7, with D unresolved. This CDR3 contains 16 residues. Germline CDR1 is KGHSH and CDR2 is LQKENI. Deletions cut 0 bases from V and 1 base from J, with 13 bases between. The CDR3 reads CASSPPKGSRSYEQYF. The CDR3 coding sequence is TGTGCCAGCTCACCACCGAAGGGAAGCCGATCCTACGAGCAGTACTTC.

The V and J genes are TRBV3-1 (or the pseudogene TRBV3-2) and TRBJ2-7; no firm D call. Germline CDR1 is LGHDT and CDR2 is YNNKEL (reference sequence). V shed 4 bases and J shed 1 base, with 11 bases lying between them. This CDR3 contains 14 residues. The CDR3 loop reads CASSPLTVSYEQYF. The CDR3 DNA reads as TGTGCCAGCAGCCCCCTAACGGTTTCCTACGAGCAGTACTTC.

V and J are TRBV20-1 and TRBJ1-2; D gene unclear. V lost 5 bases to trimming and J lost 2 bases, with 12 bases between them. This CDR3 region has 13 residues. The germline V gene has CDR1 DFQATT and CDR2 SNEGSKA (reference sequence). The CDR3 bases are TGCAGTGCTGGTGATCTAGGGAACTATGGCTACACCTTC. Its protein product is CSAGDLGNYGYTF.

V usage is TRBV5-1 and J usage is TRBJ2-1; D may be TRBD2 (5 bases). The germline V gene encodes CDR1 SGHRS and CDR2 YFSETQ. This CDR3 has 15 residues. The ends were cut back, 3 bases at V and 7 bases at J, with 17 bases in the middle. This CDR3 reads CASSSLESPGNEQFF. The CDR3 bases are TGCGCCAGCAGCTCCCTTGAGTCTCCGGGGAATGAGCAGTTCTTC.

This clone showed up just once. J is TRBJ2-2 and V is TRBV5-4, with D perhaps being TRBD1 or TRBD2 (7 bases each). CDR3 length: 15 amino acids. Germline V CDR1 and CDR2: SGHNT, YYREEE (reference sequence). Trimming left V 4 bases short and J 5 bases short, with 15 bases between. In DNA, the CDR3 is TGTGCCAGCAGCCTACGACAGGGAGGGACCGGGGAGCTGTTTTTT. As protein: CASSLRQGGTGELFF.

V is TRBV30 and J is TRBJ2-1; D might be TRBD2 (5 bases). V was cut by 1 base and J by 6 bases, with 7 bases left in between. In germline, CDR1 is GTSNPN, CDR2 SVGIG (reference sequence). This CDR3 has 12 residues. CDR3 sequence reads: CAWSGTSNEQFF. The CDR3 region has the DNA TGTGCCTGGAGTGGCACTAGCAATGAGCAGTTCTTC.

The rearrangement links TRBV7-9 to TRBJ1-5, with D perhaps TRBD1 (5 bases). This CDR3 contains 15 residues. Germline assignment: CDR1 SEHNR and CDR2 FQNEAQ (reference sequence). Trimming left V 4 bases short and J 0 bases short, with 10 bases between. The CDR3 sequence is CASSSGTLSNQPQHF. The CDR3 DNA follows: TGTGCCAGCAGCTCCGGGACCCTTAGCAATCAGCCCCAGCATTTT.

This rearrangement joins TRBV7-9 to TRBJ2-3; possibly TRBD1 for D (6 bases). The CDR3 is made up of 17 amino acids. In germline, CDR1 is SEHNR, CDR2 FQNEAQ (reference sequence). The V and J ends lost 5 bases and 0 bases respectively, with 18 bases between them. The CDR3 DNA sequence: TGTGCCAGCAGCCCCTCTAGGGGGAGAACTAGCACAGATACGCAGTATTTT. Translating it yields CASSPSRGRTSTDTQYF.